This TCR beta chain originates from a study of blood T cell repertoires in COVID-19. The CDR3 sequence is 13 residues long. Per the germline V gene, CDR1 is MNHEY and CDR2 is SMNVEV (reference sequence). Germline trimming cut 6 bases from V and 6 bases from J; bases unmatched to any gene: 4. Generated by immunoSEQ multiplex PCR, the TCRdb table keeps only in-frame clones and is missing some. The table includes under 350,000 clones, 65% to 90% detected once. The sequenced sample consisted of peripheral blood. The rearrangement joins TRBV27 to TRBJ2-1; 8 bases fit TRBD2. The TCR sequence derives from a human donor in a cohort sampled during active COVID-19. DNA of the CDR3: TGTGCCAGCAGGGGACTAGGGCGCAATGAGCAGTTCTTC. Translated: CASRGLGRNEQFF.